This T cell receptor (beta chain) derives from a study of blood T cell repertoires in COVID-19 (dated by TCRdb to between 2020 and 2021). The study in broad terms: The collaborator samples originated in the United States, Italy and Spain and spanned the acute and convalescent phases of COVID-19. The prospective study material was composed of cDNA or gDNA derived from T cells, B-cell-depleted T cells, or PBMCs. Deeply sampled blood TCRbeta repertoires from subjects exposed to, actively infected with, or recovered from COVID-19 were included in the dataset. The repertoires were released in a freely available public database meant as a resource for research on the immune response to SARS-CoV-2. Samples came from the ongoing ImmuneRACE study (first 160 participants) plus 1,254 subjects from 6 global collaborators. Sample metadata almost always included a de-identified subject ID, COVID-19 status, age in years and sex. Where available, HLA class I and class II types were taken from metadata supplied by the sample provider and were not determined by assay-based typing. Overall study outcomes, separate from this receptor: The amount of clinical and demographic metadata varied by source and participant and was provided uncurated.

TCRbeta CDR3 regions were amplified from genomic DNA by means of the immunoSEQ Assay, a bias-controlled multiplex PCR. The published analysis was carried out like this. Within the assay, amplification of reference gene primers was used to estimate how many nucleated cells each sample contained. Sequence reads were collapsed and filtered to measure the absolute abundance of every unique TCRbeta CDR3 rearrangement. For each sample, productive Simpson clonality was calculated as the square root of Simpson's diversity index across productive rearrangements. In TCRdb, the immuneACCESS table is reduced to in-frame sequences with V and J assigned. These tables do not hold every clone; where another copy was compared, an unresolved V gene accounts for under half, and the others remain unexplained. V, J and clone size derive from that table, while D and trimming were established from the DNA sequence. This sample lists 95,000 to 120,000 clones; about four fifths were detected once. Approximately 4% of the sample goes to the ten largest clones.

According to the germline V gene (reference sequence), CDR1 reads MNHEY and CDR2 reads SMNVEV. V is cut back by 5 bases and J by 4 bases, with 3 bases in the junction unmatched. Taken from cysteine to phenylalanine, the CDR3 has 15 residues. The read is trimmed to its CDR3 DNA, 45 bases read in frame from base 1. Whole blood was collected in K2EDTA tubes by collaborating institutions according to the institutions' own protocols. For TCRbeta analysis, collaborators shipped samples as frozen whole blood, isolated PBMCs, or DNA extracted from either of those sample types. Notes on this clone: The specificity of this receptor is unknown. No base quality values were provided; no much bigger clone lies one nucleotide off.

Recombination joined TRBV27 with TRBJ2-1, and 12 junction bases match TRBD2. This TCR derives from a woman aged 70 to 79 with acute or convalescent COVID-19. The sequenced sample was peripheral blood. CDR3 loop: CASSPSGRAYNEQFF. The DNA sequence is TGTGCCAGCAGTCCTAGCGGGAGGGCATACAATGAGCAGTTCTTC.